These 31 T cell receptor beta chains were all obtained from the same sample, sequenced in a study of long-term antiretroviral therapy in people with HIV. The authors ran the immunoSEQ assay, v3.0, at survey level. Using immunoSEQ multiplex PCR, the repertoire was profiled, and TCRdb retains in-frame clones only, with some absent. This sample has about 26,000 clones; more than 65% occur once, and the top ten carry roughly 5.8%. This specimen was unsorted PBMCs, taken 1.1 years before starting antiretroviral therapy. The receptor source for this set is a young woman with HIV.

The chain recombines TRBV5-1 with TRBJ2-7; D assignment may be TRBD1 or TRBD2 (5 bases each). Trimming pared 7 bases from V and 3 bases from J, leaving 11 bases between. Germline V lookup: CDR1 SGHRS, CDR2 YFSETQ. The CDR3 has 12 amino acids. CDR3 in DNA: TGCGCCAGCCGGGGCCGTTACTACGAGCAGTACTTC. It translates to CASRGRYYEQYF.

The J gene is TRBJ1-3, the V gene TRBV13; D unresolved. The V gene lost 11 bases and the J gene lost 1 base, with 12 bases spanning the gap. This CDR3 has 13 amino acids. Germline CDR1 reads PRHDT; CDR2 reads FYEKMQ (reference sequence). CDR3 sequence: CAVPRGSGNTIYF. CDR3 bases: TGTGCCGTCCCACGCGGGTCTGGAAACACCATATATTTT.

A single count supports this clone. The CDR3 is CASSLSEVSYNEQFF. The CDR3 DNA is TGTGCCAGCAGCTTATCGGAAGTCTCCTACAATGAGCAGTTCTTC. V and J are TRBV7-9 and TRBJ2-1; D not certain. The CDR3 totals 15 residues. Germline assignment: CDR1 SEHNR and CDR2 FQNEAQ (reference sequence). The V end was cut by 2 bases, the J end by 0 bases, with 8 bases between.

J is TRBJ1-3 and V is TRBV2, with no clear D. The CDR3 consists of 13 residues. The germline V gene encodes CDR1 SNHLY and CDR2 FYNNEI. Trimming stripped 8 bases from V and 4 bases from J, with 12 bases between. The CDR3 region is CASRPLQGNTIYF. Here the CDR3 DNA reads TGTGCCAGCCGACCGCTCCAAGGAAACACCATATATTTT.

On this clone itself: Within the sample, other DNA sequences also encode this same CDR3. The genes are TRBV7-9 and TRBJ1-1; no reliable D call. Deletions cut 2 bases from V and 2 bases from J, with 9 bases between. This CDR3 is built from 14 residues. Germline CDR1 SEHNR, CDR2 FQNEAQ (reference sequence). The CDR3 reads CASSLTQVNTEAFF. The CDR3 nucleotides are TGTGCCAGCAGCTTAACCCAGGTAAACACTGAAGCTTTCTTT.

The chain combines TRBV28 with TRBJ2-7; tentative D call: TRBD1 (5 bases). Per the germline V gene, CDR1 is MDHEN and CDR2 is SYDVKM. Trimming stripped 6 bases from V and 2 bases from J, with 11 bases between. There are 13 residues in the CDR3. The chain's CDR3 is CASSRTGTYEQYF. CDR3 nucleotide sequence: TGTGCCAGCAGCCGTACAGGAACCTACGAGCAGTACTTC.

V usage is TRBV7-9 and J usage is TRBJ2-3; 12 nucleotides align to TRBD2. Germline V lookup: CDR1 SEHNR, CDR2 FQNEAQ (reference sequence). Germline trimming cut 5 bases from V and 9 bases from J; bases unmatched to any gene: 9. CDR3 length equals 15 residues. The chain's CDR3 is CASSPSGGALGTQYF. The CDR3 bases are TGTGCCAGCAGCCCTAGCGGGGGGGCTTTAGGCACGCAGTATTTT.

The chain uses TRBV4-1 and TRBJ1-2; TRBD1 might be the D (6 bases). CDR1 MGHRA and CDR2 YSYEKL come from the germline V gene. The CDR3 totals 16 residues. The V gene lost 3 bases and the J gene lost 1 base, with 15 bases spanning the gap. The CDR3, as DNA: TGCGCCAGCAGCCACAGAAGGGGGGACTTTAACTATGGCTACACCTTC. Its protein product is CASSHRRGDFNYGYTF.

The chain has TRBV19 and TRBJ1-4, with D possibly matching TRBD1 (5 bases). The ends were cut back, 4 bases at V and 5 bases at J, with 14 bases in the middle. Germline V lookup: CDR1 LNHDA, CDR2 SQIVND (reference sequence). This CDR3 region has 15 residues. Here the CDR3 reads CASSKSARQNEKLFF. The CDR3 nucleotides are TGTGCCAGTAGTAAGAGCGCGAGACAGAATGAAAAACTGTTTTTT.

The CDR3 nucleotides read TGTGCCAGCAGCCTAGGACTAGGTTGGGAGACCCAGTACTTC. Protein sequence: CASSLGLGWETQYF. The V and J genes are TRBV7-6 and TRBJ2-5; the match to TRBD2 covers 7 bases. The CDR3 extends over 14 amino acids. CDR1 and CDR2 (germline): SGHVS, FNYEAQ. J was trimmed by 5 bases and V by 5 bases; bases with no gene match: 8.

The V and J genes are TRBV29-1 and TRBJ1-3; 7 bases match TRBD1. V dropped 2 bases and J dropped 4; count of bases not matched to a gene: 2. CDR1 and CDR2 (germline): SQVTM, ANQGSEA. CDR3 length: 13 residues. CDR3 sequence (DNA): TGCAGCGTTGAAACAGGGGCCGGAAACACCATATATTTT. This encodes CSVETGAGNTIYF. Drawing the rest from reference TRBV29-1 and TRBJ1-3, the complete variable domain is SAVISQKPSRDICQRGTSLTIQCQVDSQVTMMFWYRQQPGQSLTLIATANQGSEATYESGFVIDKFPISRPNLTFSTLTVSNMSPEDSSIYLCSVETGAGNTIYFGEGSWLTVV.

This chain connects TRBV18 to TRBJ2-3; TRBD1 aligns across 9 bases. The V and J ends lost 3 bases and 5 bases, in that order; junction bases with no gene match: 6. CDR1 is KGHSH, CDR2 LQKENI, per germline. The CDR3 is 15 amino acids. CDR3 DNA sequence: TGTGCCAGCTCACCGGGACAGGGTGGAGGAGATACGCAGTATTTT. This translates into CASSPGQGGGDTQYF.

The chain employs TRBV27 and TRBJ1-5; D unclear. Per germline, CDR1 MNHEY and CDR2 SMNVEV (reference sequence). Trimming took 6 bases from V and 0 from J, leaving 15 bases between them. The CDR3 has 16 residues. Here the CDR3 DNA reads TGTGCCAGCAGATTTACGGGCGCCGGTAGCAATCAGCCCCAGCATTTT. Translating it yields CASRFTGAGSNQPQHF.

V and J are TRBV2 and TRBJ2-2; 8 nucleotides align to TRBD1. The CDR3 extends over 15 amino acids. Germline CDR1 is SNHLY and CDR2 is FYNNEI. V lost 6 bases and J lost 0; bases outside the gene matches: 3. DNA for the CDR3: TGTGCCAGCAGGGACAGGGCTGCGAACACCGGGGAGCTGTTTTTT. Amino acids: CASRDRAANTGELFF.

The chain combines TRBV7-8 with TRBJ1-1, with no clear D. V lost 5 bases, J lost 2 bases, and 6 bases lay in between. CDR1 and CDR2 from the germline V gene are SGHVS and FQNEAQ. The CDR3 sequence is 12 residues long. This CDR3 reads CASSPPNTEAFF. The CDR3 DNA sequence: TGTGCCAGCAGCCCGCCTAACACTGAAGCTTTCTTT.

This chain links TRBV30 with TRBJ2-6; 10 nucleotides align to TRBD1. Losses at the gene ends were 2 bases for V and 3 bases for J; bases not matched to a gene: 4. CDR3 length: 16 residues. Germline CDR1 and CDR2: GTSNPN and SVGIG (reference sequence). Here the CDR3 reads CAWSWDRGRGANVLTF. The CDR3 region has the DNA TGTGCCTGGAGTTGGGACAGGGGCCGTGGGGCCAACGTCCTGACTTTC.

The genes are TRBV29-1 and TRBJ2-7; a possible D gene is TRBD1 (5 bases). The CDR3 covers 11 residues. V lost 2 bases and J lost 3, with 5 bases in between. Looked up from germline, CDR1 is SQVTM and CDR2 is ANQGSEA. This CDR3 is CSVETGYEQYF. In nucleotides, the CDR3 is TGCAGCGTTGAAACAGGCTACGAGCAGTACTTC.

The chain combines TRBV5-1 with TRBJ2-1, with TRBD1 as a possible D gene (5 bases). This CDR3 region has 13 residues. With 3 bases removed from V and 8 bases from J, the gap between germline ends came to 12 bases. Germline values: CDR1 SGHRS, CDR2 YFSETQ. CDR3 coding DNA: TGCGCCAGCAGCTCGGACAACTCCGATGAGCAGTTCTTC. Its protein is CASSSDNSDEQFF.

The V call is TRBV5-6, the J call TRBJ2-4, with D possibly called TRBD1 or TRBD2 (5 bases each). Between the trimmed V and J ends, which lost 1 base and 0 bases, there was a span of 8 bases. Germline lookup yields CDR1 SGHDT and CDR2 YYEEEE. The CDR3 contains 15 residues. The CDR3 sequence: CASSLRGIAKNIQYF. CDR3 nucleotides: TGTGCCAGCAGCTTGCGGGGCATAGCCAAAAACATTCAGTACTTC. Drawing the rest from reference TRBV5-6 and TRBJ2-4, the complete variable domain is DAGVTQSPTHLIKTRGQQVTLRCSPKSGHDTVSWYQQALGQGPQFIFQYYEEEERQRGNFPDRFSGHQFPNYSSELNVNALLLGDSALYLCASSLRGIAKNIQYFGAGTRLSVL.

The rearrangement joins TRBV5-1 to TRBJ2-1; D is ambiguous. Deletions cut 1 base from V and 0 bases from J, with 14 bases between. CDR3 length: 17 residues. The germline CDR1 and CDR2 sequences are SGHRS and YFSETQ. CDR3 DNA sequence: TGCGCCAGCAGCTTGCCCTACGGGCTGAGCTCCTACAATGAGCAGTTCTTC. Its translation is CASSLPYGLSSYNEQFF.

In its sample, this clone was seen once. The chain links TRBV4-1 to TRBJ1-2; D is uncertain. CDR1 is MGHRA, CDR2 YSYEKL, per germline. The CDR3 runs 13 residues. Trimming removed 1 base at V and 4 bases at J, with 7 bases between. DNA of the CDR3: TGCGCCAGCAGCCAAGCCGGCCTCTATGGCTACACCTTC. Translating gives CASSQAGLYGYTF.

This clone has only one observation. This sequence joins TRBV9 and TRBJ2-5; the match to TRBD2 covers 12 bases. The ends lost 3 bases at V and 9 bases at J; junction bases unmatched: 12. Germline assignment: CDR1 SGDLS and CDR2 YYNGEE. The CDR3 is made up of 16 amino acids. The CDR3 loop is CASSARLAGAFTAQYF. CDR3 DNA sequence: TGTGCCAGCAGCGCCAGACTAGCGGGGGCCTTCACCGCCCAGTACTTC.

The rearrangement uses TRBV10-2 and TRBJ1-6, with 7 nucleotides matching TRBD1. Germline lookup yields CDR1 WSHSY and CDR2 SAAADI. The trim removed 6 bases at V and 2 bases at J, leaving 13 bases unmatched. This CDR3 spans 18 amino acids. CDR3 nucleotide sequence: TGCGCCAGCAGGGGAACGGGACAGATGAATGCCTATAATTCACCCCTCCACTTT. The encoded protein is CASRGTGQMNAYNSPLHF.

This clone was seen more than once but under ten times. The J gene is TRBJ1-1, the V gene TRBV7-8; a weak D match, TRBD1 (6 bases). Per germline, CDR1 SGHVS and CDR2 FQNEAQ. This CDR3 region has 15 residues. V was shortened by 4 bases and J by 3 bases, with 15 bases between the two germline ends. The CDR3 DNA sequence: TGTGCCAGCAGCTCTCTAACAGGGCGGGACACTGAAGCTTTCTTT. This sequence encodes CASSSLTGRDTEAFF.

The chain joins TRBV7-9 to TRBJ2-2; D gene ambiguous. The CDR3 is 17 amino acids. Germline CDR1 SEHNR, CDR2 FQNEAQ (reference sequence). The ends were cut back, 5 bases at V and 6 bases at J, with 22 bases in the middle. CDR3 bases: TGTGCCAGCAGCGAAAATTCGGAACAACGAGGTCCCGGGGAGCTGTTTTTT. Protein sequence: CASSENSEQRGPGELFF.

This clone occurred once. V usage is TRBV6-5 and J usage is TRBJ2-7, with a weak D call TRBD1 (6 bases). V was trimmed by 1 base and J by 5 bases, leaving 12 bases between them. The CDR3 spans 14 residues. CDR1 MNHEY and CDR2 SVGAGI come from the germline V gene. CDR3 protein: CASSYYPGADEQYF. The DNA for the CDR3 is TGTGCCAGCAGTTACTATCCAGGGGCGGACGAGCAGTACTTC.

The chain uses TRBV27 and TRBJ1-2, with D tentatively TRBD1 (6 bases). The CDR3 length is 19 residues. Germline-derived CDR1 and CDR2 are MNHEY and SMNVEV (reference sequence). Trimming removed 4 bases at V and 0 bases at J, with 24 bases between. The CDR3 loop reads CASSSALRGAAITNYGYTF. In nucleotides, the CDR3 is TGTGCCAGCAGTTCCGCGCTACGGGGGGCGGCTATCACTAACTATGGCTACACCTTC.

This clone occurred a few times. The rearrangement uses TRBV19 and TRBJ1-5; D not resolved. Germline V gene data show CDR1 as LNHDA and CDR2 as SQIVND (reference sequence). This CDR3 has 16 amino acids. With 4 bases removed from V and 6 bases from J, the gap between germline ends came to 19 bases. CDR3 amino acids: CASSTTGSGIPQPQHF. CDR3 nucleotides: TGTGCCAGTAGTACCACCGGGAGCGGCATCCCTCAGCCCCAGCATTTT.

The chain carries TRBV10-3 and TRBJ1-6, with a weak D call TRBD1 (5 bases). CDR1 and CDR2 from the germline V gene are ENHRY and SYGVKD. CDR3 size: 14 residues. V lost 10 bases to trimming and J lost 6 bases, with 16 bases between them. The CDR3 nucleotides are TGTGCCACTCGGGAGACAGAGATTAATTCACCCCTCCACTTT. It is translated as CATRETEINSPLHF.

V gene TRBV2 combines with J gene TRBJ2-2, with 7 bases aligning to TRBD1. CDR1 is SNHLY, CDR2 FYNNEI, per germline. V lost 5 bases to trimming and J lost 7 bases; unmatched junction nucleotides: 13. CDR3 length: 16 amino acids. The chain's CDR3 is CASSYLSLGGGGELFF. Here the CDR3 DNA reads TGTGCCAGCAGTTACCTGTCTCTAGGGGGCGGCGGGGAGCTGTTTTTT.

The genes are TRBV19 and TRBJ2-6; no reliable D call. Looked up from germline, CDR1 is LNHDA and CDR2 is SQIVND (reference sequence). The CDR3 extends over 17 amino acids. V was shortened by 6 bases and J by 2 bases, with 17 bases between the two germline ends. The CDR3 coding sequence is TGTGCCAGTAGGGCCCTAAATACCGCGCCTGGGGCCAACGTCCTGACTTTC. It translates to CASRALNTAPGANVLTF.